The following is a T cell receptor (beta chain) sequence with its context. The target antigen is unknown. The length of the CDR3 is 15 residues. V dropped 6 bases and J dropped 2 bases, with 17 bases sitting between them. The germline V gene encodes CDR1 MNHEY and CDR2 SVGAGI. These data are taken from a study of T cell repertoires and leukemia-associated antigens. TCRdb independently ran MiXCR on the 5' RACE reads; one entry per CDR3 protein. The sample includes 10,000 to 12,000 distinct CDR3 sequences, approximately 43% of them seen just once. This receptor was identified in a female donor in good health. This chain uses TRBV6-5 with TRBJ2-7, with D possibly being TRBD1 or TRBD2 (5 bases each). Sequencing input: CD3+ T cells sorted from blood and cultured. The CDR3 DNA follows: TGTGCCAGCAGCCTTTTTACCGGGACGGCCTACGAGCAGTACTTC. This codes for CASSLFTGTAYEQYF.